The clone carrying this T cell receptor beta chain was seen ten or more times. Its antigen is as yet unknown. Deletions cut 5 bases from V and 4 bases from J, with 15 bases between. Germline CDR1 is KGHSH and CDR2 is LQKENI. The CDR3 runs to 15 residues. Unique molecular identifiers were built into the TCRbeta library. TCRdb redid the calling of the PCR reads with MiXCR, one entry per CDR3 protein. This table has over 150,000 distinct CDR3 sequences, under 8.5% appearing once. The entry originates in a study of T-cell reconstitution after alpha-beta-depleted transplantation in children. Whole-study results and caveats: About two months after transplant, alpha-beta T cells reportedly came from several hundred expanded graft clones.

The TCR sequence derives from a boy under 10 years old with acute lymphoblastic leukemia, due to receive a stem cell transplant. The V call is TRBV18, the J call TRBJ2-1, with TRBD2 as a possible D gene (6 bases). The source was PBMCs, collected before TCRalphabeta/CD19-depleted stem cell transplant. Here the CDR3 DNA reads TGTGCCAGCTCATCGGCTAGCGTCGGGTACAATGAGCAGTTCTTC. This gives the protein CASSSASVGYNEQFF.